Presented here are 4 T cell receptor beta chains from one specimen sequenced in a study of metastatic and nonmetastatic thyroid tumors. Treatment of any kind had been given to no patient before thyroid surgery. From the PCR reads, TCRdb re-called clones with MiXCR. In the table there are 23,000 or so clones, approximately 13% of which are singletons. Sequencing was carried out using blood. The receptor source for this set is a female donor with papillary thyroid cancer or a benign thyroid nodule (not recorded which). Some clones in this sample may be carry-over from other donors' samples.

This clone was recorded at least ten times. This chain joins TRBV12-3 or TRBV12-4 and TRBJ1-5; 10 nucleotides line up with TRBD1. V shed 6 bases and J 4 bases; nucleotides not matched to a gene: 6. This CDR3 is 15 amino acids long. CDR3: CASSRDRGWNQPQHF. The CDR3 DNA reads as TGTGCCAGCAGCAGGGACAGGGGTTGGAATCAGCCCCAGCATTTT.

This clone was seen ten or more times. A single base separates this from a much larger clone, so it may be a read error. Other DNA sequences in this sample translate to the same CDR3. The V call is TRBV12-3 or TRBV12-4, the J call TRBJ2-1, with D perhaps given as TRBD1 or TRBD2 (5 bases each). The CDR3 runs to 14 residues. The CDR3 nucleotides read TGCGCCAGCAGCCGAGGGGTAAACTACAATGAGCAGTTCTTC. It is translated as CASSRGVNYNEQFF.

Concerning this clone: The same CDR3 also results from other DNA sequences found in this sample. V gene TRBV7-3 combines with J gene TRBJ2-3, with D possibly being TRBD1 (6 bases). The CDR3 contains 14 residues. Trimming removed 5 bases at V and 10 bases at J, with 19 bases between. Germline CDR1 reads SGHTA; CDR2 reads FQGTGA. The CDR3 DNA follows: TGTGCCAGCAGCATAGGGGGTCCTTCGGATGCGCAGTATTTT. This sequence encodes CASSIGGPSDAQYF.

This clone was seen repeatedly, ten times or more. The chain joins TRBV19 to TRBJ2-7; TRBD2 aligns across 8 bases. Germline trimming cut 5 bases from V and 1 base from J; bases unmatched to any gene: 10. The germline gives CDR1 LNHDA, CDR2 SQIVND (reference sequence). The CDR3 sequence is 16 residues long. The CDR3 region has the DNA TGTGCCAGTAGTTTTAGCGGGGACCGATTTTCCTACGAGCAGTACTTC. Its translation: CASSFSGDRFSYEQYF.